This paragraph covers one T cell receptor (beta chain) sequence. Its antigen remains unidentified. 13 Jbeta primers and 60 Vbeta primers were used for the PCR. Repertoires were generated with immunoSEQ multiplex PCR, while TCRdb's copy carries only in-frame clones and drops some. The sample holds around 130,000 clones, 80% to 90% seen once. This entry is derived from a study of cytomegalovirus exposure and HLA in healthy donors. In germline, CDR1 is SGHRS, CDR2 YFSETQ. This CDR3 has 14 residues. General study findings and limits: Some V segments (TRBV6-2 and TRBV6-3 among them) were excluded as indistinguishable.

The sequenced sample consisted of PBMCs. The rearrangement links TRBV5-1 to TRBJ2-5, with TRBD1 matching over 7 bases. With the DNA end fitting TRBJ2-7 better, the J assignment may be wrong. The sequence was collected from a man aged 50 or older in good health and CMV-seronegative. CDR3 sequence: CASSPDRSSYEQYF. The CDR3 DNA reads as TGCGCCAGCAGCCCGGACAGGAGCTCCTACGAGCAGTACTTC.